This T cell receptor (beta chain) was found in a study of T cells after yellow fever vaccination. TCRdb re-derived calls from the 5' RACE reads in MiXCR, one entry per CDR3 protein. The sample has 450,000 to 600,000 distinct CDR3 sequences, 13% seen once; the top ten hold about an eighth. This clonotype was detected only a few times. The germline gives CDR1 DFQATT, CDR2 SNEGSKA (reference sequence). The V and J ends lost 6 bases and 1 base respectively, with 16 bases between them. The CDR3 covers 15 residues. The chain combines TRBV20-1 with TRBJ2-4, with D perhaps matching TRBD1 or TRBD2 (5 bases each). This receptor was identified in a man younger than 40 who received the YFV17D yellow fever vaccine. The sample here was PBMCs, taken on the day of the yellow fever booster vaccination. Written as DNA, the CDR3 is TGCAGTGCCATACGGGACCCCGGGGCCAAAAACATTCAGTACTTC. As protein: CSAIRDPGAKNIQYF.